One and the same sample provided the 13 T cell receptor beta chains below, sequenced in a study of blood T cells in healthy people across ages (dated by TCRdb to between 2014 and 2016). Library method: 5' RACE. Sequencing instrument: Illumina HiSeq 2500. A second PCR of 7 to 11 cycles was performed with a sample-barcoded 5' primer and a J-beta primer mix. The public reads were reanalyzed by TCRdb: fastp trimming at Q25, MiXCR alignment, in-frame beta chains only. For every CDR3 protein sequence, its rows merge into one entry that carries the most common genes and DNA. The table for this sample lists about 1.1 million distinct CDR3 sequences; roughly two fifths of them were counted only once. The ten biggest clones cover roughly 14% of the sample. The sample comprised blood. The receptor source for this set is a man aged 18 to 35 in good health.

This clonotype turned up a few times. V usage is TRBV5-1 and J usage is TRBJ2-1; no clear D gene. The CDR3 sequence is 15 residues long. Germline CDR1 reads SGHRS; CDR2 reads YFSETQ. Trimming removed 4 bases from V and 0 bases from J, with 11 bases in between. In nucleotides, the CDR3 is TGCGCCAGCAGCGGTACCACCCCCTCCTACAATGAGCAGTTCTTC. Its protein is CASSGTTPSYNEQFF.

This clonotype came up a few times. This CDR3 is CASSWNSGGYQETQYF. In nucleotides, the CDR3 is TGCGCCAGCAGCTGGAATAGCGGGGGATACCAAGAGACCCAGTACTTC. V is TRBV5-1 and J is TRBJ2-5, with 9 bases matching TRBD2. Trimming removed 3 bases from V and 0 bases from J; junction bases left unmatched: 6. This CDR3 spans 16 amino acids. Germline CDR1 and CDR2: SGHRS and YFSETQ.

The CDR3 loop reads CSARDPWRATNEKLFF. DNA for the CDR3: TGCAGTGCTAGAGACCCGTGGCGCGCAACTAATGAAAAACTGTTTTTT. The rearrangement uses TRBV20-1 and TRBJ1-4; D ambiguous. V was trimmed by 0 bases and J by 0 bases, leaving 11 bases between them. The CDR3 consists of 16 residues. Germline CDR1 and CDR2: DFQATT and SNEGSKA (reference sequence).

The CDR3 spells CASILTLQGPGGNSPLHF. CDR3 sequence (DNA): TGTGCCAGTATACTAACACTCCAGGGCCCCGGAGGTAATTCACCCCTCCACTTT. This chain uses TRBV12-3 or TRBV12-4 with TRBJ1-6; D perhaps matches TRBD1 (5 bases). The CDR3 is made up of 18 amino acids. Trimming took 9 bases from V and 6 from J, leaving 27 bases between them.

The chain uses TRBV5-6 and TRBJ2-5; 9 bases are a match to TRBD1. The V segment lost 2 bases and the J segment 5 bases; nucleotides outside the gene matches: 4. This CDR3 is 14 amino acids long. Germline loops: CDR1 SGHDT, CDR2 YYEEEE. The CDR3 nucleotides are TGTGCCAGCAGCTTTAACAGGGGGCGGGAGACCCAGTACTTC. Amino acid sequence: CASSFNRGRETQYF.

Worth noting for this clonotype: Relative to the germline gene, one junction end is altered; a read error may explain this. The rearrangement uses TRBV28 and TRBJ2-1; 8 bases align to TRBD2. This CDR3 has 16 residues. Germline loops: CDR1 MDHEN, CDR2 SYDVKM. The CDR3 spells CAGSPYGTSYINEQFF. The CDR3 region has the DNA TGTGCCGGCAGCCCCTACGGGACTAGTTATATCAATGAGCAGTTCTTC. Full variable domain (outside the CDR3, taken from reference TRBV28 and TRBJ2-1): DVKVTQSSRYLVKRTGEKVFLECVQDMDHENMFWYRQDPGLGLRLIYFSYDVKMKEKGDIPEGYSVSREKKERFSLILESASTNQTSMYLCAGSPYGTSYINEQFFGPGTRLTVL.

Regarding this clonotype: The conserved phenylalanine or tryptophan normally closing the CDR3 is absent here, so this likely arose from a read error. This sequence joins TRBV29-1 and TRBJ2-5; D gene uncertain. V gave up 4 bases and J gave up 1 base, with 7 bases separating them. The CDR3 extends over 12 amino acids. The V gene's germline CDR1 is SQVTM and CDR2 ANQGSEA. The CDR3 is CSVGRPQETQYL. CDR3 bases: TGCAGCGTTGGCCGGCCCCAAGAGACCCAGTACCTC.

The CDR3 region has the DNA TGTGCCAGCAGCTTAGCGGGACAGTATGGCTACACCTTC. Protein product: CASSLAGQYGYTF. The J gene is TRBJ1-2, the V gene TRBV7-2, with 7 bases fitting TRBD1. This CDR3 region has 13 residues. Germline CDR1 reads SGHTA; CDR2 reads FQGNSA. The J segment lost 5 bases and the V segment lost 0 bases, leaving 0 bases of the junction unmatched.

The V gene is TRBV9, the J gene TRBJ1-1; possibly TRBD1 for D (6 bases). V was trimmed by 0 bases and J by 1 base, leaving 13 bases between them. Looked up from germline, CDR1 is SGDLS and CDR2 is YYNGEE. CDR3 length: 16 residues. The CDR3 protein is CASSVGGGARNTEAFF. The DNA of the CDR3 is TGTGCCAGCAGCGTAGGAGGGGGGGCGAGGAACACTGAAGCTTTCTTT.

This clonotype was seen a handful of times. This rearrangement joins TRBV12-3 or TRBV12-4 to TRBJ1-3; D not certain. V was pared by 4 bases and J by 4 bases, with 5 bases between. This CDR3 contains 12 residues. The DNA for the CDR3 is TGTGCCAGCAGTTATGGGGGAAACACCATATATTTT. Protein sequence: CASSYGGNTIYF.

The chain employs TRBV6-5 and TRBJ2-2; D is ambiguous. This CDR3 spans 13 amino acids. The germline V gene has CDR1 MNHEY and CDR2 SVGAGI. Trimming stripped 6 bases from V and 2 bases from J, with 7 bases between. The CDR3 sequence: CASSVINTGELFF. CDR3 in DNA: TGTGCCAGCAGCGTGATTAACACCGGGGAGCTGTTTTTT.

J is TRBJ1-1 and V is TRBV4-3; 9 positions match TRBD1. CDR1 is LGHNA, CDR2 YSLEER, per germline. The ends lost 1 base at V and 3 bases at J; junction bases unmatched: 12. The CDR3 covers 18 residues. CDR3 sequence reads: CASSQANPGQGRYTEAFF. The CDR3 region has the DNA TGCGCCAGCAGCCAAGCCAACCCGGGACAGGGCCGGTACACTGAAGCTTTCTTT.

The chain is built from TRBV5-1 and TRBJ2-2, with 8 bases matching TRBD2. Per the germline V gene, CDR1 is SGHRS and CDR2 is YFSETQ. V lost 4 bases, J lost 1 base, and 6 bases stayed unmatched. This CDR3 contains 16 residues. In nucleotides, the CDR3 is TGCGCCAGCAGCCAACAAGCGGGGGAGAACACCGGGGAGCTGTTTTTT. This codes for CASSQQAGENTGELFF. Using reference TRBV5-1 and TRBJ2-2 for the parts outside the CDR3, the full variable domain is KAGVTQTPRYLIKTRGQQVTLSCSPISGHRSVSWYQQTPGQGLQFLFEYFSETQRNKGNFPGRFSGRQFSNSRSEMNVSTLELGDSALYLCASSQQAGENTGELFFGEGSRLTVL.